These 26 T cell receptor beta chains came from one sample sequenced in a study of neurological immune-mediated disorders. TCRdb passed the 5' RACE reads through MiXCR, listing each CDR3 protein once. The sample carries 45,000 to 65,000 distinct CDR3 sequences, about 3% recorded once. The sequenced sample was PBMCs. These receptors were taken from a man aged 40-50 years with multiple sclerosis.

This clonotype occurred many times. The chain is built from TRBV28 and TRBJ1-5; perhaps TRBD1 as D (6 bases). CDR1 MDHEN and CDR2 SYDVKM come from the germline V gene. The CDR3 runs 14 residues. V lost 8 bases, J lost 7 bases, and 18 bases lay in between. The CDR3 spells CASRAGGDGQPQHF. The CDR3 DNA follows: TGTGCCAGCCGAGCCGGGGGCGATGGGCAGCCCCAGCATTTT.

The sample holds many counts of this clonotype. V gene TRBV20-1 combines with J gene TRBJ1-2, with D possibly being TRBD1 (5 bases). Germline values: CDR1 DFQATT, CDR2 SNEGSKA (reference sequence). The CDR3 runs to 13 residues. V lost 6 bases and J lost 3, with 14 bases in between. The CDR3 bases are TGCAGTGCGAGCAGGGAGGCCGACTATGGCTACACCTTC. This translates into CSASREADYGYTF.

This clonotype was recorded at least ten times. This chain uses TRBV5-1 with TRBJ2-5; 9 bases align to TRBD2. This CDR3 has 15 amino acids. The ends lost 3 bases at V and 0 bases at J; junction bases unmatched: 3. Germline loops: CDR1 SGHRS, CDR2 YFSETQ. CDR3 nucleotides: TGCGCCAGCAGCTCAACTAGCGGGCACCAAGAGACCCAGTACTTC. Amino acid sequence: CASSSTSGHQETQYF.

Ten or more counts support this clonotype. The chain joins TRBV7-9 to TRBJ2-3; D unresolved. The CDR3 runs to 14 residues. V was trimmed by 1 base and J by 1 base, leaving 6 bases between them. CDR1 is SEHNR, CDR2 FQNEAQ, per germline (reference sequence). CDR3 coding DNA: TGTGCCAGCAGCTTAGGGGCAGGCACAGATACGCAGTATTTT. Translation gives CASSLGAGTDTQYF.

This clonotype was seen many times. The V gene is TRBV11-1, the J gene TRBJ2-7, with D possibly called TRBD1 or TRBD2 (5 bases each). The CDR3 is 20 residues long. Germline V gene lookup returns CDR1 SGHAT and CDR2 FQDESV (reference sequence). V was clipped by 4 bases and J by 0 bases, with 28 bases between them. CDR3 in amino acids: CASSSPYGTGSSLSSYEQYF. CDR3 bases: TGTGCCAGCAGCTCCCCTTATGGGACGGGGTCAAGTCTGAGCTCCTACGAGCAGTACTTC.

This clonotype was recorded at least ten times. Mismatch with germline at one junction end may stem from a read error. The chain links TRBV20-1 to TRBJ1-5; the D is unclear. The germline gives CDR1 DFQATT, CDR2 SNEGSKA (reference sequence). CDR3 length equals 13 residues. The CDR3 sequence is CSARKTMNQPQNF. In DNA form, the CDR3 reads TGCAGTGCTAGGAAGACAATGAATCAGCCCCAGAATTTT.

This clonotype appeared many times. V is TRBV6-5 and J is TRBJ2-7; possible D gene TRBD1, 9 bases. Germline V gene lookup returns CDR1 MNHEY and CDR2 SVGAGI. This CDR3 contains 15 residues. Trimming took off 8 bases at V and 1 base at J, with 18 bases between the two ends. The CDR3 DNA sequence: TGTGCCAGCTCTATAGCGGGACAGGGTTCCTACGAGCAGTACTTC. Amino acid sequence: CASSIAGQGSYEQYF.

This clonotype was counted between two and nine times. A clone one base away is much larger, so this may be a read error. This sequence joins TRBV6-5 and TRBJ1-6, with a tentative D call TRBD1 (5 bases). This CDR3 has 15 residues. Germline V gene lookup returns CDR1 MNHEY and CDR2 SVGAGI. CDR3 protein: CASSYSNGGKNALNF. The DNA of the CDR3 is TGTGCCAGCAGTTACTCGAACGGGGGTAAGAATGCCCTCAACTTT.

The CDR3: CASSPSLAGDPGASYEQYF. The CDR3 DNA is TGTGCCAGCTCACCATCACTAGCGGGGGATCCTGGGGCTTCCTACGAGCAGTACTTC. The V gene is TRBV18, the J gene TRBJ2-7, with 11 bases matching TRBD2. The CDR3 is made up of 19 amino acids. The germline V gene encodes CDR1 KGHSH and CDR2 LQKENI. After removal of 2 bases from V and 1 base from J, the junction contained 13 bases not matched to a gene.

The CDR3 is CAWSDRQGYNQPQHF. CDR3 DNA: TGTGCCTGGAGTGATCGACAGGGATACAATCAGCCCCAGCATTTT. The gene calls are TRBV30 and TRBJ1-5; 7 bases agree with TRBD1. Trimming cost V 1 base and J 3 bases; bases outside gene matches: 6. The CDR3 totals 15 residues. CDR1 is GTSNPN and CDR2 is SVGIG in the germline V gene (reference sequence).

This clonotype has a count of ten or more. V gene TRBV9 combines with J gene TRBJ2-3, with TRBD1 identical over 12 bases. The V and J ends lost 3 bases and 4 bases, in that order; junction bases with no gene match: 9. Germline-derived CDR1 and CDR2 are SGDLS and YYNGEE. The CDR3 has 17 amino acids. CDR3 residues: CASSALPGTGGADTQYF. The CDR3 nucleotides are TGTGCCAGCAGCGCCCTACCCGGGACAGGGGGCGCAGATACGCAGTATTTT.

This clonotype was observed many times. With a much larger clone just one base away, this may be a read error. The CDR3 sequence is CASSPGHLSGAKVLTF. CDR3 DNA sequence: TGTGCCAGCAGTCCGGGACATCTCTCTGGGGCCAAAGTCCTGACTTTC. V is TRBV28 and J is TRBJ2-6; D is perhaps TRBD1 (6 bases). The CDR3 has 16 residues. Germline V lookup: CDR1 MDHEN, CDR2 SYDVKM.

This clonotype was recorded many times. This rearrangement joins TRBV18 to TRBJ2-5; D gene ambiguous. The CDR3 runs to 12 residues. CDR1 is KGHSH, CDR2 LQKENI, per germline. V was trimmed by 3 bases and J by 5 bases, leaving 7 bases between them. The CDR3 sequence: CASSPYAETQYF. CDR3 bases: TGTGCCAGCTCACCCTACGCGGAGACCCAGTACTTC. Combining the CDR3 with reference TRBV18 and TRBJ2-5 gives the whole variable domain NAGVMQNPRHLVRRRGQEARLRCSPMKGHSHVYWYRQLPEEGLKFMVYLQKENIIDESGMPKERFSAEFPKEGPSILRIQQVVRGDSAAYFCASSPYAETQYFGPGTRLLVL.

This clonotype showed up many times. This chain joins TRBV7-9 and TRBJ2-1; 9 nucleotides line up with TRBD2. Unmatched junction bases numbered 11, after V lost 3 bases and J lost 5 bases. CDR1 and CDR2 from the germline V gene are SEHNR and FQNEAQ (reference sequence). The CDR3 is 17 residues long. The CDR3 sequence: CASSFDPGLAFHNEQFF. The DNA of the CDR3 is TGTGCCAGCAGCTTCGACCCGGGACTAGCTTTCCACAATGAGCAGTTCTTC.

This clonotype appeared many times. The chain recombines TRBV20-1 with TRBJ2-3, with 7 bases identical to TRBD2. Trimming cost V 0 bases and J 6 bases; bases outside gene matches: 6. The CDR3 is 14 amino acids. CDR1 is DFQATT and CDR2 is SNEGSKA in the germline V gene (reference sequence). CDR3: CSARDLAGRDTQYF. The CDR3 region has the DNA TGCAGTGCTAGAGATTTAGCGGGCCGGGATACGCAGTATTTT.

This clonotype has a count of ten or more. This chain links TRBV3-1 with TRBJ2-4; D remains unclear. Trimming stripped 1 base from V and 6 bases from J, with 7 bases between. Germline V gives CDR1 LGHDT, CDR2 YNNKEL (reference sequence). The CDR3 is 13 amino acids. CDR3 residues: CASSQGYGNIQYF. Here the CDR3 DNA reads TGTGCCAGCAGCCAAGGCTATGGAAACATTCAGTACTTC.

Many counts were recorded for this clonotype. The rearrangement links TRBV7-6 to TRBJ1-1, with TRBD1 matching 10 bases. Per germline, CDR1 SGHVS and CDR2 FNYEAQ. The CDR3 loop spans 19 amino acids. J lost 5 bases, V lost 5 bases, and 20 bases had no gene match. The CDR3 is CASSQKTGTGVEKRTEAFF. The CDR3 DNA reads as TGTGCCAGCAGCCAAAAAACCGGGACAGGGGTGGAAAAGAGGACTGAAGCTTTCTTT.

Many counts were recorded for this clonotype. The chain employs TRBV5-1 and TRBJ2-2, with D possibly matching TRBD1 (6 bases). Deletions cut 3 bases from V and 2 bases from J, with 11 bases between. Germline V gives CDR1 SGHRS, CDR2 YFSETQ. The CDR3 contains 15 residues. The CDR3 loop is CASSWGTSNTGELFF. The CDR3 DNA reads as TGCGCCAGCAGCTGGGGGACATCAAACACCGGGGAGCTGTTTTTT. Full variable domain (rest looked up from reference TRBV5-1 and TRBJ2-2): KAGVTQTPRYLIKTRGQQVTLSCSPISGHRSVSWYQQTPGQGLQFLFEYFSETQRNKGNFPGRFSGRQFSNSRSEMNVSTLELGDSALYLCASSWGTSNTGELFFGEGSRLTVL.

In this sample, this clonotype is medium-sized. The chain recombines TRBV15 with TRBJ2-7, with 8 bases that match TRBD1. Germline trimming cut 5 bases from V and 6 bases from J; bases unmatched to any gene: 6. Per germline, CDR1 LNHNV and CDR2 YYDKDF (reference sequence). The CDR3 has 13 residues. The CDR3 loop reads CATSGVTGVEQYF. The DNA of the CDR3 is TGTGCCACCAGCGGGGTGACAGGGGTCGAGCAGTACTTC.

This clonotype was observed at least ten times. V and J are TRBV6-5 and TRBJ2-7, with 9 bases that match TRBD2. Germline V gives CDR1 MNHEY, CDR2 SVGAGI. V lost 2 bases and J lost 4; bases outside the gene matches: 3. The CDR3 is made up of 14 amino acids. In DNA form, the CDR3 reads TGTGCCAGCAGTTACGAGCGGGGGGAATACGAGCAGTACTTC. This codes for CASSYERGEYEQYF.

This clonotype has a count of ten or more. This rearrangement joins TRBV4-1 to TRBJ2-3; D possibly corresponds to TRBD2 (6 bases). The CDR3 length is 15 residues. V was pared by 1 base and J by 6 bases, with 14 bases between. Germline CDR1 MGHRA, CDR2 YSYEKL. The CDR3 here is CASSQGDSGHDTQYF. CDR3 in DNA: TGCGCCAGCAGCCAAGGGGATAGCGGACATGATACGCAGTATTTT.

This clonotype was seen repeatedly, ten times or more. V gene TRBV14 combines with J gene TRBJ2-5; D uncertain. The CDR3 spans 12 residues. The germline CDR1 and CDR2 sequences are SGHDN and FVKESK. Trimming took 2 bases from V and 6 from J, leaving 7 bases between them. CDR3 sequence: CASSQISKTQYF. The CDR3 DNA sequence: TGTGCCAGCAGCCAAATATCGAAGACCCAGTACTTC.

This clonotype has a count of ten or more. This chain links TRBV5-1 with TRBJ2-5; 11 nucleotides agree with TRBD2. Germline trimming cut 7 bases from V and 5 bases from J; bases unmatched to any gene: 10. CDR3 size: 15 residues. Germline V CDR1 and CDR2: SGHRS, YFSETQ. CDR3: CASATTSGGAETQYF. CDR3 sequence (DNA): TGCGCCAGCGCCACCACTAGCGGGGGTGCGGAGACCCAGTACTTC.

This clonotype appeared many times. This chain links TRBV18 with TRBJ1-2; 8 nucleotides match TRBD1. Trimming took 4 bases from V and 0 from J; bases not matched to a gene: 1. CDR3 length: 14 residues. Germline V gene sequence: CDR1 KGHSH, CDR2 LQKENI. CDR3 nucleotides: TGTGCCAGCTCACGGGACAGGCCTAACTATGGCTACACCTTC. Amino acid sequence: CASSRDRPNYGYTF.

This clonotype has a count of ten or more. This chain connects TRBV3-1 to TRBJ1-3; possibly TRBD1 for D (5 bases). The CDR3 extends over 15 amino acids. In germline, CDR1 is LGHDT, CDR2 YNNKEL (reference sequence). The V and J ends lost 2 bases and 4 bases respectively, with 12 bases between them. CDR3 in DNA: TGTGCCAGCAGCCAAATTCCAGGGAGAGGAAACACCATATATTTT. The encoded protein is CASSQIPGRGNTIYF. Together with reference TRBV3-1 and TRBJ1-3, the CDR3 gives the full variable domain: DTAVSQTPKYLVTQMGNDKSIKCEQNLGHDTMYWYKQDSKKFLKIMFSYNNKELIINETVPNRFSPKSPDKAHLNLHINSLELGDSAVYFCASSQIPGRGNTIYFGEGSWLTVV.

This clonotype was recorded at least ten times. V is TRBV20-1 and J is TRBJ2-7; no definite D call. The CDR3 covers 13 residues. The V gene lost 1 base and the J gene lost 6 bases, with 13 bases spanning the gap. The germline V gene encodes CDR1 DFQATT and CDR2 SNEGSKA (reference sequence). In nucleotides, the CDR3 is TGCAGTGCTAGAGTAGGTATTCTAAGCGAGCAGTACTTC. As protein: CSARVGILSEQYF.